These 19 T cell receptor beta chains were all obtained from the same sample, sequenced in a study of beta chain features in type 1 diabetes. The investigators reverse transcribed all of the isolated RNA, so they sequenced expressed TCRB transcripts. The method was immunoSEQ multiplex PCR; TCRdb's version includes in-frame clones alone and lacks a portion of them. Of approximately 160,000 clones listed, about 9.8% are singletons. Input material: central memory CD4+ T cells from blood. All receptors derive from a woman aged 18 to 35 in good health.

This clone was detected only a few times. This sequence joins TRBV27 and TRBJ2-5; D may be TRBD1 (6 bases). The last part of the DNA fits TRBJ2-7 better; the J call may be wrong. Germline values: CDR1 MNHEY, CDR2 SMNVEV (reference sequence). The CDR3 contains 13 residues. The CDR3 region is CASSLQQGYEQYF. The CDR3 coding sequence is TGTGCCAGCAGTCTCCAACAGGGATACGAGCAGTACTTC.

In its sample, this clone was seen a few times. V usage is TRBV19 and J usage is TRBJ1-4; no clear D. The CDR3 is 15 amino acids. Trimming shortened V by 6 bases and J by 0 bases, and 11 bases separated the two germline ends. The germline CDR1 and CDR2 sequences are LNHDA and SQIVND (reference sequence). Written as DNA, the CDR3 is TGTGCCAGTAGAGTTGACGGAGCAACTAATGAAAAACTGTTTTTT. Translating it yields CASRVDGATNEKLFF.

The chain recombines TRBV7-2 with TRBJ2-3; D gene ambiguous. Trimming left V 1 base short and J 4 bases short, with 9 bases between. Germline lookup yields CDR1 SGHTA and CDR2 FQGNSA. The CDR3 length is 14 residues. The CDR3 loop reads CASSLGSSPDTQYF. The CDR3 DNA reads as TGTGCCAGCAGCTTAGGTAGTAGCCCAGATACGCAGTATTTT. The whole variable domain, filled in from reference TRBV7-2 and TRBJ2-3, reads GAGVSQSPSNKVTEKGKDVELRCDPISGHTALYWYRQSLGQGLEFLIYFQGNSAPDKSGLPSDRFSAERTGGSVSTLTIQRTQQEDSAVYLCASSLGSSPDTQYFGPGTRLTVL.

This clone showed up just a few times. This chain connects TRBV5-1 to TRBJ2-3, with a tentative D call TRBD1 (6 bases). Germline-derived CDR1 and CDR2 are SGHRS and YFSETQ. This CDR3 has 16 residues. Trimming pared 1 base from V and 2 bases from J, leaving 14 bases between. In nucleotides, the CDR3 is TGCGCCAGCAGCTTGCCGACAGGAGACTTCACAGATACGCAGTATTTT. Translating it yields CASSLPTGDFTDTQYF.

This clone was seen a few times. This rearrangement joins TRBV30 to TRBJ1-1, with D perhaps TRBD1 (6 bases). Germline V gene sequence: CDR1 GTSNPN, CDR2 SVGIG (reference sequence). Trimming stripped 1 base from V and 5 bases from J, with 11 bases between. This CDR3 contains 13 residues. The CDR3 bases are TGTGCCTGGAGTGAGAACAGGGAAACTGAAGCTTTCTTT. Protein product: CAWSENRETEAFF. The whole variable domain, remainder taken from reference TRBV30 and TRBJ1-1, is SQTIHQWPATLVQPVGSPLSLECTVEGTSNPNLYWYRQAAGRGLQLLFYSVGIGQISSEVPQNLSASRPQDRQFILSSKKLLLSDSGFYLCAWSENRETEAFFGQGTRLTVV.

Note on this clone: At the DNA level, this CDR3 is encoded by other sequences in the same sample as well. The chain uses TRBV2 and TRBJ1-4; no firm D call. The CDR3 is 12 amino acids. CDR1 and CDR2 (germline): SNHLY, FYNNEI. The V end was cut by 4 bases, the J end by 6 bases, with 6 bases between. The DNA for the CDR3 is TGTGCCAGCAGTGGAGGATATGAAAAACTGTTTTTT. Translated: CASSGGYEKLFF.

The gene calls are TRBV2 and TRBJ2-7, with unresolved D. Trimming left V 4 bases short and J 4 bases short, with 5 bases between. The CDR3 sequence is 11 residues long. CDR1 and CDR2 from the germline V gene are SNHLY and FYNNEI. Here the CDR3 reads CASSAQYEQYF. The CDR3, as DNA: TGTGCCAGCAGTGCCCAATACGAGCAGTACTTC.

The chain has TRBV7-8 and TRBJ2-2, with no clear D. The CDR3 length is 16 residues. CDR1 and CDR2 (germline): SGHVS, FQNEAQ. Deletions cut 1 base from V and 4 bases from J, with 13 bases between. The CDR3 DNA sequence: TGTGCCAGCAGCTTAGTGAGCTTTTCTCCCACCGGGGAGCTGTTTTTT. It encodes CASSLVSFSPTGELFF.

This clone was seen repeatedly, ten times or more. The chain carries TRBV7-2 and TRBJ2-4, with D tentatively TRBD1 (6 bases). CDR1 and CDR2 from the germline V gene are SGHTA and FQGNSA. Trimming left V 5 bases short and J 9 bases short, with 20 bases between. This CDR3 has 15 residues. This CDR3 reads CASSQFRQVGSIQYF. The CDR3 DNA is TGTGCCAGCAGCCAATTCAGACAGGTTGGAAGCATTCAGTACTTC.

In its sample, this clone was seen many times. The chain recombines TRBV10-3 with TRBJ2-5; TRBD1 might be the D (5 bases). Germline-derived CDR1 and CDR2 are ENHRY and SYGVKD. CDR3 size: 13 residues. V lost 5 bases, J lost 5 bases, and 12 bases lay in between. The CDR3 protein is CAISTGDEETQYF. The CDR3 region has the DNA TGTGCCATCAGTACAGGTGATGAGGAGACCCAGTACTTC.

This clone appeared many times. The chain uses TRBV7-2 and TRBJ2-2, with TRBD1 matching 7 bases. This CDR3 is 15 amino acids long. V lost 5 bases, J lost 4 bases, and 7 bases stayed unmatched. CDR1 is SGHTA, CDR2 FQGNSA, per germline. CDR3 loop: CASSPRQGVTGELFF. CDR3 DNA sequence: TGTGCCAGCAGCCCAAGACAGGGAGTCACCGGGGAGCTGTTTTTT.

The rearrangement links TRBV4-2 to TRBJ2-7; TRBD2 matches at 11 bases. With V trimmed by 3 bases and J by 6 bases, 7 bases remained unmatched. Germline V gives CDR1 LGHNA, CDR2 YNFKEQ. The CDR3 has 15 amino acids. DNA of the CDR3: TGTGCCAGCAGCCATAGTATAGCGGGGGGGCGCGAGCAGTACTTC. It specifies CASSHSIAGGREQYF.

This clone was observed a few times. This chain joins TRBV7-8 and TRBJ1-1, with 7 bases that match TRBD1. Germline V gene lookup returns CDR1 SGHVS and CDR2 FQNEAQ. This CDR3 is built from 17 residues. Trimming cost V 1 base and J 5 bases; bases outside gene matches: 13. DNA of the CDR3: TGTGCCAGCAGCTTAGTAGTATACCGGACAGGCGGGACTGAAGCTTTCTTT. Its translation: CASSLVVYRTGGTEAFF.

DNA for the CDR3: TGTGCCAGCAGCTCCCCGCAGGGGGCGGGAGAGACCCAGTACTTC. It encodes CASSSPQGAGETQYF. The gene calls are TRBV7-9 and TRBJ2-5; TRBD1 matches 8 bases. With 4 bases clipped from V and 4 bases from J, the junction kept 8 bases outside the gene matches. Germline V lookup: CDR1 SEHNR, CDR2 FQNEAQ (reference sequence). This CDR3 has 15 residues.

The rearrangement links TRBV7-2 to TRBJ1-1, with TRBD1 as a possible D gene (6 bases). This CDR3 comprises 14 residues. Trimming cost V 5 bases and J 2 bases, with 12 bases left between them. CDR1 is SGHTA, CDR2 FQGNSA, per germline. In DNA form, the CDR3 reads TGTGCCAGCAGCGCCCGACAGGCCAACACTGAAGCTTTCTTT. Translation gives CASSARQANTEAFF.

The chain combines TRBV2 with TRBJ1-1; 7 positions match TRBD1. This CDR3 is 14 amino acids long. Germline trimming cut 7 bases from V and 3 bases from J; bases unmatched to any gene: 8. The germline CDR1 and CDR2 sequences are SNHLY and FYNNEI. As DNA, the CDR3 is TGTGCCAGCAAGACTAGACAGGGCGACACTGAAGCTTTCTTT. Protein sequence: CASKTRQGDTEAFF.

This clone was seen more than once but under ten times. The chain joins TRBV4-1 to TRBJ2-7, with a weak D call TRBD1 (6 bases). The germline CDR1 and CDR2 sequences are MGHRA and YSYEKL. The CDR3 is 16 residues long. Trimming left V 0 bases short and J 9 bases short, with 21 bases between. In DNA form, the CDR3 reads TGCGCCAGCAGCCAAGATCCGGCAGGGTCAGGCAGGGGGCAGTACTTC. It is translated as CASSQDPAGSGRGQYF.

The table lists this clone with many counts. This chain links TRBV7-2 with TRBJ2-3, with 8 bases identical to TRBD2. The CDR3 extends over 15 amino acids. Losses at the gene ends were 0 bases for V and 5 bases for J; bases not matched to a gene: 4. The germline V gene encodes CDR1 SGHTA and CDR2 FQGNSA. The CDR3 loop is CASSLALSGGDTQYF. The CDR3 DNA is TGTGCCAGCAGCTTAGCGCTGAGCGGGGGAGATACGCAGTATTTT.

This clone was counted a few times. The CDR3 DNA is TGTGCCAGCAGCTTGGGGGACAGGGGGCTTTTGAAAGGCTACACCTTC. Translating gives CASSLGDRGLLKGYTF. V is TRBV21-1 and J is TRBJ1-2; TRBD1 is the table's D call and was not checked against the DNA. TRBV21-1 is a pseudogene. This CDR3 spans 16 amino acids.